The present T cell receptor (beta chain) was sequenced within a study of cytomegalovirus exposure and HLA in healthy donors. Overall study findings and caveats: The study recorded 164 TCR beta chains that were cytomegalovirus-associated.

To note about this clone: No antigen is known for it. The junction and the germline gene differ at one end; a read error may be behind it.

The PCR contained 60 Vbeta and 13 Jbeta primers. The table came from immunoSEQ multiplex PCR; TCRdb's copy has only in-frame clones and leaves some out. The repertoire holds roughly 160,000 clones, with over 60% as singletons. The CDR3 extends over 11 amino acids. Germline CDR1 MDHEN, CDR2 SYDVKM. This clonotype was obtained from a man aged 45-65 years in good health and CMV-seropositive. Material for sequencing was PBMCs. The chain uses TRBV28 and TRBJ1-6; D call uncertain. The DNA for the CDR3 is TGTGCCAGCAGTCACCGGGATCACATCTCCTTT. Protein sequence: CASSHRDHISF.